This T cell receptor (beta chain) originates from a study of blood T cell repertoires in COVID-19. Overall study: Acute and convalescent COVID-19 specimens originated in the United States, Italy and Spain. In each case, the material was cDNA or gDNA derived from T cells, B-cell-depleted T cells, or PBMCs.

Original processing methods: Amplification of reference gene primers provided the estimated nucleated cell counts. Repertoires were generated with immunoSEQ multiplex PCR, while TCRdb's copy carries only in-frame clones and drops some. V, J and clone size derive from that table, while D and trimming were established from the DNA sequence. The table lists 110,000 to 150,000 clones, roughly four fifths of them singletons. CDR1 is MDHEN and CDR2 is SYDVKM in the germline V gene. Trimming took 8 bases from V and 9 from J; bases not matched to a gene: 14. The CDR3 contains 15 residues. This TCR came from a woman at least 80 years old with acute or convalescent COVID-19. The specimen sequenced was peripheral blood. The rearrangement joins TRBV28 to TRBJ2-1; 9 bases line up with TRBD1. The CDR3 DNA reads TGTGCCAGCCGTACGCGGACAGGGGATTGGGTTGAGCAGTTCTTC. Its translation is CASRTRTGDWVEQFF.